This record looks at one T cell receptor beta chain sequence and its context. Its target is unknown. This sample was taken from a study of CD4+ T cells in melanoma. Germline assignment: CDR1 SGHRS and CDR2 YFSETQ. Trimming took 2 bases from V and 4 from J; bases not matched to a gene: 5. This CDR3 has 14 residues. Points from the study as a whole: Reportedly, melanoma neoantigen-specific CD4+ T cells showed varied differentiation states.

Assay: immunoSEQ multiplex PCR; the TCRdb copy retains only in-frame clones and omits some. In the table there are tens of thousands of clones, about 70% of which are singletons. The TCR originated in a human donor with melanoma. The chain links TRBV5-1 to TRBJ2-7; 8 nucleotides align to TRBD1. The sequenced sample consisted of tumor tissue. The CDR3, as DNA: TGCGCCAGCAGCTTTTCAGGGGGCAGTTACGAGCAGTACTTC. Encoded protein: CASSFSGGSYEQYF.